The 27 T cell receptor beta chains given below trace back to one sample, sequenced in a study of early T cells in non-severe SARS-CoV-2 infection. TCRdb re-derived calls from the 5' RACE reads in MiXCR, one entry per CDR3 protein. The table shows tens of thousands of distinct CDR3 sequences, with around 12% occurring only once. The starting material was whole blood, obtained at baseline. The receptors originated from an adult who was a healthcare worker with PCR-confirmed SARS-CoV-2 infection or an uninfected control (not recorded which).

This chain connects TRBV27 to TRBJ2-2; no firm D call. V lost 2 bases and J 13 bases, leaving 14 bases between the germline ends. The CDR3 contains 13 residues. CDR1 MNHEY and CDR2 SMNVEV come from the germline V gene (reference sequence). The DNA for the CDR3 is TGTGCCAGCAGTTTAGGGTTGGGCGACCGGCTGTTTTTT. The encoded protein is CASSLGLGDRLFF.

This clonotype has just a few counts. V is TRBV29-1 and J is TRBJ1-3, with 7 bases aligning to TRBD1. The CDR3 consists of 15 residues. Germline V gene data show CDR1 as SQVTM and CDR2 as ANQGSEA. The trim removed 5 bases at V and 2 bases at J, leaving 9 bases unmatched. The CDR3 DNA reads TGCAGCGTTCTTGGGACAGAGCAAGCTGGAAACACCATATATTTT. It is translated as CSVLGTEQAGNTIYF.

A few counts support this clonotype. The chain employs TRBV11-2 and TRBJ2-2; maybe TRBD2 (6 bases). CDR3 size: 16 residues. Germline loops: CDR1 SGHAT, CDR2 FQNNGV. V was clipped by 5 bases and J by 1 base, with 14 bases between them. For the CDR3, the DNA is TGTGCCAGCAGCCCCTCCCGGGGGAAGAACACCGGGGAGCTGTTTTTT. Amino acid sequence: CASSPSRGKNTGELFF.

This clonotype was observed a few times. This chain connects TRBV2 to TRBJ1-4; D is uncertain. Trimming removed 8 bases at V and 7 bases at J, with 14 bases between. The germline V gene has CDR1 SNHLY and CDR2 FYNNEI. This CDR3 region has 13 residues. The CDR3 coding sequence is TGTGCCAGCCGCCGGGTTGGGAGTGAAAAACTGTTTTTT. It codes for CASRRVGSEKLFF.

The table lists this clonotype with many counts. The chain employs TRBV18 and TRBJ2-7; the match to TRBD1 covers 11 bases. This CDR3 spans 19 amino acids. The junction had 14 bases not matched to a gene; V was cut back by 1 base and J by 3 bases. Germline lookup yields CDR1 KGHSH and CDR2 LQKENI. The CDR3 is CASSPQRLNSGTGGYEQYF. In DNA, the CDR3 is TGTGCCAGCTCACCACAGAGGTTAAATTCGGGGACAGGGGGCTACGAGCAGTACTTC.

A few counts support this clonotype. The chain uses TRBV19 and TRBJ2-2, with D possibly being TRBD1 (6 bases). Germline V lookup: CDR1 LNHDA, CDR2 SQIVND (reference sequence). The V gene lost 5 bases and the J gene lost 5 bases, with 12 bases spanning the gap. This CDR3 is 14 amino acids long. The CDR3 sequence: CASSVTGGTGELFF. For the CDR3, the DNA is TGTGCCAGTAGTGTGACAGGCGGGACCGGGGAGCTGTTTTTT.

This clonotype was recorded at least ten times. The chain has TRBV18 and TRBJ2-7; D may be TRBD1 (5 bases). V lost 2 bases and J 0 bases, leaving 8 bases between the germline ends. The CDR3 loop spans 14 amino acids. Per the germline V gene, CDR1 is KGHSH and CDR2 is LQKENI. CDR3 bases: TGTGCCAGCTCACCAACCGACAGCTCCTACGAGCAGTACTTC. Amino acid sequence: CASSPTDSSYEQYF.

V gene TRBV14 combines with J gene TRBJ2-2; D might be TRBD1 or TRBD2, each matching 5 bases. V dropped 0 bases and J dropped 6 bases, with 17 bases sitting between them. The CDR3 is made up of 17 amino acids. Germline lookup yields CDR1 SGHDN and CDR2 FVKESK. The CDR3, as DNA: TGTGCCAGCAGCCAAGATCCCTCCGGATCGGGGCCCGGGGAGCTGTTTTTT. This codes for CASSQDPSGSGPGELFF.

This clonotype appeared a few times. V usage is TRBV6-5 and J usage is TRBJ1-1; 11 bases are a match to TRBD1. The CDR3 length is 15 residues. V shed 5 bases and J 2 bases; nucleotides not matched to a gene: 4. Germline V CDR1 and CDR2: MNHEY, SVGAGI. As DNA, the CDR3 is TGTGCCAGCAGTGGGACAGGGGGGGCAAACACTGAAGCTTTCTTT. As protein: CASSGTGGANTEAFF.

V is TRBV6-2 or TRBV6-3 and J is TRBJ2-4; D unresolved. The CDR3 sequence is 10 residues long. CDR1 MNHEY and CDR2 SVGEGT come from the germline V gene. Trimming pared 8 bases from V and 5 bases from J, leaving 4 bases between. Here the CDR3 DNA reads TGTGCCAGCGGGCAAAACATTCAGTACTTC. Protein sequence: CASGQNIQYF.

This clonotype was seen at least ten times. The DNA of the CDR3 is TGCGCCAGCACAATACAGGGGAAAGCAGATACGCAGTATTTT. Protein: CASTIQGKADTQYF. The chain is built from TRBV5-1 and TRBJ2-3, with 7 bases aligning to TRBD1. Looked up from germline, CDR1 is SGHRS and CDR2 is YFSETQ. J was trimmed by 4 bases and V by 6 bases; bases with no gene match: 8. This CDR3 spans 14 amino acids.

Many counts were recorded for this clonotype. The chain has TRBV2 and TRBJ1-1; D gene uncertain. The CDR3 has 14 residues. V was shortened by 7 bases and J by 4 bases, with 16 bases between the two germline ends. Germline V CDR1 and CDR2: SNHLY, FYNNEI. Here the CDR3 reads CASTYHPGGTEAFF. For the CDR3, the DNA is TGTGCCAGCACCTACCACCCCGGTGGCACTGAAGCTTTCTTT.

Many counts were recorded for this clonotype. This chain connects TRBV7-8 to TRBJ2-3, with 12 bases aligning to TRBD2. This CDR3 is 17 amino acids long. V was pared by 0 bases and J by 5 bases, with 6 bases of the junction left unmatched. The germline V gene encodes CDR1 SGHVS and CDR2 FQNEAQ. The CDR3 nucleotides read TGTGCCAGCAGCTTAGCTCTAACTAGCGGGGGGATAGATACGCAGTATTTT. It specifies CASSLALTSGGIDTQYF.

The chain links TRBV6-1 to TRBJ1-1; D is undetermined. Germline-derived CDR1 and CDR2 are MNHNS and SASEGT. V lost 8 bases, J lost 0 bases, and 10 bases lay in between. The CDR3 has 13 amino acids. The CDR3: CASRPTLNTEAFF. The CDR3, as DNA: TGTGCCAGCCGGCCCACCCTGAACACTGAAGCTTTCTTT.

This clonotype was seen more than once but under ten times. V is TRBV7-2 and J is TRBJ1-2; D is uncertain. The V and J ends lost 3 bases and 2 bases respectively, with 10 bases between them. Per germline, CDR1 SGHTA and CDR2 FQGNSA. This CDR3 region has 14 residues. The DNA for the CDR3 is TGTGCCAGCAGCTTCCGGACGAGGAACTATGGCTACACCTTC. The encoded protein is CASSFRTRNYGYTF. The variable domain in full, with the rest retrieved from reference TRBV7-2 and TRBJ1-2, is GAGVSQSPSNKVTEKGKDVELRCDPISGHTALYWYRQSLGQGLEFLIYFQGNSAPDKSGLPSDRFSAERTGGSVSTLTIQRTQQEDSAVYLCASSFRTRNYGYTFGSGTRLTVV.

The chain carries TRBV13 and TRBJ2-3, with D possibly matching TRBD1 (9 bases). Trimming removed 4 bases at V and 4 bases at J, with 18 bases between. The CDR3 totals 16 residues. Germline V gene sequence: CDR1 PRHDT, CDR2 FYEKMQ (reference sequence). The CDR3, as DNA: TGTGCCAGCAGCTATAGCGGGACAGGGCTGGCAGATACGCAGTATTTT. This gives the protein CASSYSGTGLADTQYF. Full variable domain (missing parts from reference TRBV13 and TRBJ2-3): AAGVIQSPRHLIKEKRETATLKCYPIPRHDTVYWYQQGPGQDPQFLISFYEKMQSDKGSIPDRFSAQQFSDYHSELNMSSLELGDSALYFCASSYSGTGLADTQYFGPGTRLTVL.

The V and J genes are TRBV7-7 and TRBJ2-1, with D uncertain. With 5 bases removed from V and 6 bases from J, the gap between germline ends came to 11 bases. Germline-derived CDR1 and CDR2 are SSHAT and FNYEAQ (reference sequence). The CDR3 contains 13 residues. The CDR3 DNA follows: TGTGCCAGCAGCCCATCTCCGGGCAATGAGCAGTTCTTC. Translation: CASSPSPGNEQFF.

CDR3 sequence (DNA): TGTGCCAGCAGCTTGAACATTCTGGGCACTGAAGCTTTCTTT. This gives the protein CASSLNILGTEAFF. The V and J genes are TRBV5-5 and TRBJ1-1; D is ambiguous. V dropped 1 base and J dropped 4 bases, with 11 bases sitting between them. This CDR3 region has 14 residues. Germline loops: CDR1 SGHKS, CDR2 YYEKEE (reference sequence). Complete variable domain (other parts from reference TRBV5-5 and TRBJ1-1): DAGVTQSPTHLIKTRGQQVTLRCSPISGHKSVSWYQQVLGQGPQFIFQYYEKEERGRGNFPDRFSARQFPNYSSELNVNALLLGDSALYLCASSLNILGTEAFFGQGTRLTVV.

The chain recombines TRBV7-6 with TRBJ2-3, with a possible D match to TRBD1 (7 bases). The germline V and J ends were trimmed by 6 bases and 7 bases, with 14 bases remaining between them. Germline-derived CDR1 and CDR2 are SGHVS and FNYEAQ. This CDR3 contains 13 residues. CDR3 in DNA: TGTGCCAGCAGTCAGGGGGAGGCCAATACGCAGTATTTT. It encodes CASSQGEANTQYF.

The DNA for the CDR3 is TGTGCCAGCAGGGACATCCGATGGACCGGGAAACTGTTTTTT. Translated, it gives CASRDIRWTGKLFF. The V and J genes are TRBV28 and TRBJ1-4; TRBD1 might be the D (5 bases). CDR3 size: 14 residues. The germline V gene has CDR1 MDHEN and CDR2 SYDVKM. The V end was cut by 6 bases, the J end by 11 bases, with 19 bases between.

This clonotype was recorded a few times. V usage is TRBV5-1 and J usage is TRBJ2-6; a weak D match, TRBD2 (5 bases). Trimming took off 2 bases at V and 10 bases at J, with 10 bases between the two ends. The CDR3 has 13 residues. Germline values: CDR1 SGHRS, CDR2 YFSETQ. This CDR3 reads CASSFGRGNVLTF. Here the CDR3 DNA reads TGCGCCAGCAGCTTCGGACGCGGGAACGTCCTGACTTTC.

This clonotype has ten or more counts. The CDR3 is CSASRARGTGELFF. The CDR3 bases are TGCAGTGCTAGTCGTGCAAGGGGCACCGGGGAGCTGTTTTTT. This chain connects TRBV20-1 to TRBJ2-2, with a tentative D call TRBD1 (5 bases). The CDR3 is made up of 14 amino acids. Between the trimmed V and J ends, which lost 3 bases and 4 bases, there was a span of 12 bases. Germline loops: CDR1 DFQATT, CDR2 SNEGSKA (reference sequence).

This clonotype was counted many times. The chain couples TRBV9 to TRBJ1-2, with 10 bases that match TRBD1. V gave up 4 bases and J gave up 2 bases; unmatched junction bases: 11. CDR1 is SGDLS, CDR2 YYNGEE, per germline. The CDR3 has 17 residues. DNA of the CDR3: TGTGCCAGCAGCCCCGGGGACAGGGGCGTCAGAAACTATGGCTACACCTTC. It specifies CASSPGDRGVRNYGYTF.

This rearrangement joins TRBV2 to TRBJ1-1; D uncertain. The V end lost 7 bases, the J end lost 4 bases, and 16 bases lay between the germline ends. CDR1 is SNHLY and CDR2 is FYNNEI in the germline V gene. The CDR3 totals 14 residues. The DNA for the CDR3 is TGTGCCAGCACTGGACGCGGAGGAGTCACTGAAGCTTTCTTT. It yields the protein CASTGRGGVTEAFF.

This clonotype has only a few counts. The chain employs TRBV2 and TRBJ1-3; the match to TRBD1 covers 9 bases. Germline trimming cut 7 bases from V and 0 bases from J; bases unmatched to any gene: 4. The CDR3 spans 15 residues. The V gene's germline CDR1 is SNHLY and CDR2 FYNNEI. In DNA form, the CDR3 reads TGTGCCAGCACTGGGGACAGGGTCTCTGGAAACACCATATATTTT. Protein: CASTGDRVSGNTIYF.

This clonotype was picked up many times. J is TRBJ1-2 and V is TRBV7-8; perhaps TRBD1 as D (6 bases). Germline V lookup: CDR1 SGHVS, CDR2 FQNEAQ. This CDR3 comprises 15 residues. V shed 1 base and J shed 4 bases, with 13 bases lying between them. CDR3 loop: CASSLEDRPSYGYTF. The CDR3 region has the DNA TGTGCCAGCAGCTTAGAAGACAGGCCTAGCTATGGCTACACCTTC.

The V and J genes are TRBV11-2 and TRBJ1-1; unclear D gene. There are 12 residues in the CDR3. Trimming took off 8 bases at V and 6 bases at J, with 13 bases between the two ends. CDR1 is SGHAT and CDR2 is FQNNGV in the germline V gene. Here the CDR3 reads CASQTNQAEAFF. DNA of the CDR3: TGTGCCAGCCAGACGAATCAAGCTGAAGCTTTCTTT.